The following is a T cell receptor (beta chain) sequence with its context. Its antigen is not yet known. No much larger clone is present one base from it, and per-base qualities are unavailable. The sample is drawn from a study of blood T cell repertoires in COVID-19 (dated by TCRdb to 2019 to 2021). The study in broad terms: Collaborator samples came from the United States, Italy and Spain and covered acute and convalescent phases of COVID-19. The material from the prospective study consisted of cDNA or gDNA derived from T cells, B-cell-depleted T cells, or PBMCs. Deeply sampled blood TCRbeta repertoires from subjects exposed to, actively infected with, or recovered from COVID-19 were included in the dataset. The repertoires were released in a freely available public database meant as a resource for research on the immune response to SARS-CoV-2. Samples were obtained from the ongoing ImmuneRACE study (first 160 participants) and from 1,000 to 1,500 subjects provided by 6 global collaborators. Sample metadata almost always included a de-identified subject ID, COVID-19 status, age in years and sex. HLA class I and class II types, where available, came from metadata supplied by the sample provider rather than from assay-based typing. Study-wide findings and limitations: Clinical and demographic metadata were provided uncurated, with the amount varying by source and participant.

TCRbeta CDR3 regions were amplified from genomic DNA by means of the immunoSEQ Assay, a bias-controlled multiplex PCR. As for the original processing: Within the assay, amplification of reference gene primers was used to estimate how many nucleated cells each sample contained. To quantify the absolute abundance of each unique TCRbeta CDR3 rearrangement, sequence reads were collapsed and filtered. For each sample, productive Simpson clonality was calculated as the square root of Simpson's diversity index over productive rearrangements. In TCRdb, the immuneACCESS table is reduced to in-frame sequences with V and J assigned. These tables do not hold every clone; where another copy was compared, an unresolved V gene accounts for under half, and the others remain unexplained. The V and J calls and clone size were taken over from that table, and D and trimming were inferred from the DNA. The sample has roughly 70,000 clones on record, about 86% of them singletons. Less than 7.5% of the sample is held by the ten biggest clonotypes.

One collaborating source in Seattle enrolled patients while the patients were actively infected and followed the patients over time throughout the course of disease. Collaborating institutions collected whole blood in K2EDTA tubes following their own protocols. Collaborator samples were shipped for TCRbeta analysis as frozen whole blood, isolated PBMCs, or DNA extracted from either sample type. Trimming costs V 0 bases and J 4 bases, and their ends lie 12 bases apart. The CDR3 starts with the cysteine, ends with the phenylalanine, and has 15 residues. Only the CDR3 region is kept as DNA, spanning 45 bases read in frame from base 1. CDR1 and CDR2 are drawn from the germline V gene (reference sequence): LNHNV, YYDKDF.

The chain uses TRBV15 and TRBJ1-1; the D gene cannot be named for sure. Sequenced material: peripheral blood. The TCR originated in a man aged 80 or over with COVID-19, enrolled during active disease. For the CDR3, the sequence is CATSRDRGTTTEAFF. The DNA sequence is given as TGTGCCACCAGCAGAGACCGGGGTACGACCACTGAAGCTTTCTTT.